Below, 7 T cell receptor beta chains from the same sample are listed, as sequenced in a study of blood T cell repertoires in COVID-19. Sequencing was performed with immunoSEQ multiplex PCR; in TCRdb, only in-frame clones are kept and a portion is missing. The sample comprises some 66,000 clones, 90% of which are singletons, and around 8.3% rests with the top ten. The sample was peripheral blood. The receptors shown here come from a human donor with active COVID-19. The donor label of this sample is uncertain.

This sequence joins TRBV12-5 and TRBJ2-3; the D gene is possibly TRBD1 (5 bases). CDR1 is LGHNT, CDR2 FRNRAP, per germline. There are 14 residues in the CDR3. The V and J ends lost 1 base and 6 bases respectively, with 11 bases between them. The chain's CDR3 is CASGLDLGADTQYF. Written as DNA, the CDR3 is TGTGCTAGTGGTTTGGATCTAGGGGCCGATACGCAGTATTTT.

This clone came up once. This sequence joins TRBV5-1 and TRBJ1-1, with D possibly TRBD1 on 5 matching bases. The germline V gene encodes CDR1 SGHRS and CDR2 YFSETQ. The length of the CDR3 is 13 residues. Trimming left V 3 bases short and J 5 bases short, with 11 bases between. CDR3 bases: TGCGCCAGCAGCTCACAGGCGGGGACTGAAGCTTTCTTT. It is translated as CASSSQAGTEAFF.

The chain couples TRBV27 to TRBJ2-5; a weak D match, TRBD2 (6 bases). V lost 3 bases and J lost 5, with 13 bases in between. In germline, CDR1 is MNHEY, CDR2 SMNVEV (reference sequence). This CDR3 has 14 amino acids. As DNA, the CDR3 is TGTGCCAGCAGTTTTCTTGCGGGGCGGGAGACCCAGTACTTC. Translation gives CASSFLAGRETQYF.

This CDR3 reads CASSHPGHSQPQHF. CDR3 in DNA: TGTGCCAGCAGCCACCCTGGACATTCCCAGCCCCAGCATTTT. V and J are TRBV3-1 (or the pseudogene TRBV3-2) and TRBJ1-5, with a weak D call TRBD1 (5 bases). CDR1 and CDR2 from the germline V gene are LGHDT and YNNKEL (reference sequence). The CDR3 sequence is 14 residues long. Trimming took off 3 bases at V and 7 bases at J, with 13 bases between the two ends.

The CDR3 region has the DNA TGTGCCAGCAGTTTCGGCCAGGGTTTATCACCCCTCCACTTT. Its protein product is CASSFGQGLSPLHF. V usage is TRBV27 and J usage is TRBJ1-6, with D maybe TRBD1 (5 bases). CDR3 size: 14 residues. Per the germline V gene, CDR1 is MNHEY and CDR2 is SMNVEV (reference sequence). Trimming cost V 3 bases and J 10 bases, with 13 bases left between them.

The chain joins TRBV19 to TRBJ2-1; TRBD2 matches 8 bases. Germline V lookup: CDR1 LNHDA, CDR2 SQIVND (reference sequence). V shed 7 bases and J 5 bases; nucleotides not matched to a gene: 7. CDR3 size: 14 residues. The CDR3 DNA follows: TGTGCCAGTATCCCGGGAGGGTGGGACAATGAGCAGTTCTTC. Translation: CASIPGGWDNEQFF.

This clone was recorded a few times. The J gene is TRBJ2-7, the V gene TRBV5-1; TRBD1 matches at 7 bases. The CDR3 extends over 15 amino acids. With 1 base clipped from V and 5 bases from J, the junction kept 9 bases outside the gene matches. Germline V gives CDR1 SGHRS, CDR2 YFSETQ. CDR3 amino acids: CASSLIPGQADEQYF. The CDR3 DNA sequence: TGCGCCAGCAGCTTGATCCCTGGACAGGCCGACGAGCAGTACTTC.